Below are 24 T cell receptor beta chains sequenced from a single sample in a study of T cell repertoires in cytomegalovirus infection. Antigens for these TCRs are unknown. Using its own MiXCR run on the reads, TCRdb lists one record per CDR3 protein. The table lists 80,000 or so distinct CDR3 sequences, approximately 24% of them singletons, with about half in the top ten. Sequenced here: CD8+ T cells from cultured PBMCs, sampled from culture after CMV antigen stimulation. Every receptor here comes from a human donor in good health (CMV status not recorded). Some clones in this sample may be carry-over from other donors' samples.

Only a few counts were recorded for this clonotype. The chain links TRBV6-2 or TRBV6-3 to TRBJ1-1, with D uncertain. Germline assignment: CDR1 MNHEY and CDR2 SVGEGT. The CDR3 covers 13 residues. The V end was cut by 7 bases, the J end by 5 bases, with 14 bases between. DNA for the CDR3: TGTGCCAGCACTGACCCGGGGAAGACTGAAGCTTTCTTT. Its translation is CASTDPGKTEAFF.

This clonotype was counted only a few times. The CDR3 bases are TGTGCCAGCAGGCCGGACTATACCGGGGAGCTGTTTTTT. This gives the protein CASRPDYTGELFF. The chain links TRBV7-9 to TRBJ2-2, with D perhaps TRBD2 (6 bases). The V gene lost 6 bases and the J gene lost 5 bases, with 10 bases spanning the gap. The germline gives CDR1 SEHNR, CDR2 FQNEAQ (reference sequence). The CDR3 runs 13 residues.

This clonotype has a count of ten or more. The chain is built from TRBV7-9 and TRBJ2-7, with D tentatively TRBD1 or TRBD2 (5 bases each). Trimming took off 6 bases at V and 2 bases at J, with 17 bases between the two ends. Germline CDR1 and CDR2: SEHNR and FQNEAQ (reference sequence). The CDR3 loop spans 15 amino acids. Here the CDR3 reads CASSSPGPQPYEQYF. CDR3 DNA: TGTGCCAGCAGTTCCCCGGGACCCCAACCCTACGAGCAGTACTTC.

This clonotype was counted only a few times. The V call is TRBV4-1, the J call TRBJ2-3; the D is unclear. Germline V CDR1 and CDR2: MGHRA, YSYEKL. The length of the CDR3 is 20 residues. Trimming pared 0 bases from V and 3 bases from J, leaving 25 bases between. The CDR3 here is CASSQDPSPIRGPDTDTQYF. The CDR3 DNA reads as TGCGCCAGCAGCCAAGACCCCTCTCCGATTCGAGGCCCCGATACAGATACGCAGTATTTT.

This clonotype was seen more than once but under ten times. The chain is built from TRBV7-8 and TRBJ1-1, with 8 bases matching TRBD1. V trimming: 1 base; J trimming: 5 bases; junction bases outside the gene matches: 6. Per germline, CDR1 SGHVS and CDR2 FQNEAQ. The CDR3 loop spans 15 amino acids. CDR3 region: CASSLVGQGETEAFF. The DNA for the CDR3 is TGTGCCAGCAGCTTAGTAGGACAGGGCGAAACTGAAGCTTTCTTT.

The sample holds a few counts of this clonotype. The V and J genes are TRBV5-6 and TRBJ1-2; weak D call: TRBD1 (6 bases). Germline CDR1 is SGHDT and CDR2 is YYEEEE. There are 17 residues in the CDR3. Deletions cut 0 bases from V and 0 bases from J, with 15 bases between. The CDR3 reads CASSLATGQRSNYGYTF. The CDR3 region has the DNA TGTGCCAGCAGCTTGGCCACAGGACAGCGATCTAACTATGGCTACACCTTC.

This clonotype was seen many times. The genes are TRBV7-2 and TRBJ1-5; a possible D gene is TRBD1 (6 bases). The CDR3 is 15 residues long. Germline loops: CDR1 SGHTA, CDR2 FQGNSA. The germline V and J ends were trimmed by 0 bases and 5 bases, with 11 bases remaining between them. The CDR3 nucleotides are TGTGCCAGCAGCTTAGCCCTGGACAGCTATCAGCCCCAGCATTTT. Its protein is CASSLALDSYQPQHF. The full variable domain, rest sourced from reference TRBV7-2 and TRBJ1-5, is GAGVSQSPSNKVTEKGKDVELRCDPISGHTALYWYRQSLGQGLEFLIYFQGNSAPDKSGLPSDRFSAERTGGSVSTLTIQRTQQEDSAVYLCASSLALDSYQPQHFGDGTRLSIL.

This clonotype turned up a few times. The rearrangement uses TRBV11-2 and TRBJ2-2; 8 bases align to TRBD1. CDR1 and CDR2 (germline): SGHAT, FQNNGV. The J segment lost 4 bases and the V segment lost 5 bases, leaving 6 bases of the junction unmatched. The CDR3 consists of 15 residues. In DNA form, the CDR3 reads TGTGCCAGCAGCGGCCGACAGGGGAGCACCGGGGAGCTGTTTTTT. Translation: CASSGRQGSTGELFF.

This clonotype was detected many times. V gene TRBV7-2 combines with J gene TRBJ2-1; 11 positions match TRBD1. Germline V lookup: CDR1 SGHTA, CDR2 FQGNSA. With V trimmed by 1 base and J by 8 bases, 1 base remained unmatched. The length of the CDR3 is 14 residues. In DNA form, the CDR3 reads TGTGCCAGCAGCTTAGGGACAGGGGGCTATGAGCAGTTCTTC. Its translation is CASSLGTGGYEQFF.

J is TRBJ1-1 and V is TRBV12-3 or TRBV12-4, with D uncertain. V was pared by 2 bases and J by 4 bases, with 8 bases between. The CDR3 consists of 13 residues. The CDR3 region has the DNA TGTGCCAGCAGTTTATTGGGCATCACTGAAGCTTTCTTT. As protein: CASSLLGITEAFF.

The sample holds a few counts of this clonotype. The V and J genes are TRBV7-8 and TRBJ2-5; 9 bases fit TRBD2. V shed 2 bases and J 2 bases; nucleotides not matched to a gene: 3. This CDR3 is 15 amino acids long. Germline V CDR1 and CDR2: SGHVS, FQNEAQ. The DNA for the CDR3 is TGTGCCAGCAGCTTATCAGCGGGGGGACAAGAGACCCAGTACTTC. It is translated as CASSLSAGGQETQYF. The full variable domain, rest sourced from reference TRBV7-8 and TRBJ2-5, is GAGVSQSPRYKVAKRGQDVALRCDPISGHVSLFWYQQALGQGPEFLTYFQNEAQLDKSGLPSDRFFAERPEGSVSTLKIQRTQQEDSAVYLCASSLSAGGQETQYFGPGTRLLVL.

In this sample, this clonotype turned up a few times. The chain joins TRBV7-6 to TRBJ2-3; D remains unclear. This CDR3 is built from 12 residues. V lost 5 bases to trimming and J lost 6 bases, with 9 bases between them. CDR1 and CDR2 from the germline V gene are SGHVS and FNYEAQ. The chain's CDR3 is CASSPGVDTQYF. As DNA, the CDR3 is TGTGCCAGCAGCCCCGGAGTCGATACGCAGTATTTT.

This clonotype was counted only a few times. This chain uses TRBV6-1 with TRBJ2-7; no definite D call. From germline, CDR1 is MNHNS and CDR2 SASEGT. CDR3 length: 12 amino acids. V lost 5 bases and J 7 bases, leaving 12 bases between the germline ends. The CDR3 region is CASSPPTREQYF. The CDR3 coding sequence is TGTGCCAGCAGTCCCCCGACGAGGGAGCAGTACTTC.

This clonotype was observed at least ten times. The chain is built from TRBV7-3 and TRBJ2-1; D gene uncertain. Germline lookup yields CDR1 SGHTA and CDR2 FQGTGA. Trimming cost V 2 bases and J 4 bases, with 6 bases left between them. The CDR3 extends over 13 amino acids. The CDR3 spells CASSLGAYNEQFF. DNA for the CDR3: TGTGCCAGCAGCTTAGGTGCTTACAATGAGCAGTTCTTC.

This chain connects TRBV20-1 to TRBJ2-3; no firm D call. Germline assignment: CDR1 DFQATT and CDR2 SNEGSKA (reference sequence). The CDR3 is 14 amino acids. V shed 2 bases and J shed 5 bases, with 14 bases lying between them. DNA of the CDR3: TGCAGTGCTAGAACAGCCTTACGAGGAGATACGCAGTATTTT. Its protein product is CSARTALRGDTQYF.

The genes are TRBV7-8 and TRBJ1-1; no clear D. V was clipped by 5 bases and J by 2 bases, with 12 bases between them. CDR1 is SGHVS, CDR2 FQNEAQ, per germline. The CDR3 is made up of 14 amino acids. CDR3 bases: TGTGCCAGCAGCCATAGGACGGTAAACACTGAAGCTTTCTTT. This codes for CASSHRTVNTEAFF.

The rearrangement joins TRBV7-9 to TRBJ2-2, with TRBD2 matching 10 bases. Trimming at V came to 4 bases and at J to 6 bases, leaving 20 bases not matched to a gene. Germline V gene lookup returns CDR1 SEHNR and CDR2 FQNEAQ (reference sequence). The CDR3 is made up of 20 amino acids. CDR3 residues: CASSSRQPSGGSPGAGELFF. The CDR3 DNA follows: TGTGCCAGCAGCTCGCGACAGCCTAGCGGGGGATCTCCGGGCGCCGGGGAGCTGTTTTTT.

This clonotype showed up many times. The J gene is TRBJ2-7, the V gene TRBV7-9; 11 nucleotides align to TRBD2. CDR3 length: 17 amino acids. CDR1 SEHNR and CDR2 FQNEAQ come from the germline V gene (reference sequence). The J segment lost 1 base and the V segment lost 4 bases, leaving 9 bases of the junction unmatched. CDR3 in DNA: TGTGCCAGCAGCTCGCAAACTAGCGGGAGTAGGTCCTACGAGCAGTACTTC. Translated: CASSSQTSGSRSYEQYF.

This chain's CDR3 is CATKLQGAGYEQYF. As DNA, the CDR3 is TGTGCCACCAAGTTACAGGGGGCCGGGTACGAGCAGTACTTC. The rearrangement joins TRBV24-1 to TRBJ2-7; TRBD1 agrees at 9 bases. Germline CDR1 is KGHDR and CDR2 is SFDVKD. J was trimmed by 4 bases and V by 8 bases; bases with no gene match: 8. This CDR3 has 14 residues.

The chain combines TRBV10-3 with TRBJ2-7, with 8 bases aligning to TRBD1. The CDR3 is 14 amino acids. Looked up from germline, CDR1 is ENHRY and CDR2 is SYGVKD. Germline trimming cut 6 bases from V and 2 bases from J; bases unmatched to any gene: 6. This chain's CDR3 is CAIRPGQAPYEQYF. CDR3 in DNA: TGTGCCATCAGGCCGGGACAGGCACCCTACGAGCAGTACTTC.

This clonotype was seen only a few times. The genes are TRBV29-1 and TRBJ2-2, with TRBD1 matching over 7 bases. V lost 7 bases, J lost 4 bases, and 9 bases stayed unmatched. Germline V gives CDR1 SQVTM, CDR2 ANQGSEA. The CDR3 has 14 amino acids. The CDR3, as DNA: TGCAGCGCAGCAGACAGGGTGATCACCGGGGAGCTGTTTTTT. Its protein product is CSAADRVITGELFF.

This clonotype was seen repeatedly, ten times or more. The rearrangement joins TRBV12-3 or TRBV12-4 to TRBJ2-7; 10 bases line up with TRBD2. The CDR3 has 14 residues. The V gene end was trimmed by 4 bases and the J gene end by 3 bases; junction bases not matched to a gene: 3. Here the CDR3 reads CASSSSGSGYEQYF. Written as DNA, the CDR3 is TGTGCCAGCAGTTCTAGCGGGAGTGGCTACGAGCAGTACTTC.

The chain has TRBV19 and TRBJ1-5; D possibly corresponds to TRBD1 (5 bases). This CDR3 is 17 amino acids long. V gave up 5 bases and J gave up 2 bases, with 19 bases separating them. Germline values: CDR1 LNHDA, CDR2 SQIVND (reference sequence). The CDR3 here is CASSGGAGIVGNQPQHF. CDR3 coding DNA: TGTGCCAGTAGTGGCGGGGCAGGGATCGTGGGCAATCAGCCCCAGCATTTT. The whole variable domain, filled in from reference TRBV19 and TRBJ1-5, reads DGGITQSPKYLFRKEGQNVTLSCEQNLNHDAMYWYRQDPGQGLRLIYYSQIVNDFQKGDIAEGYSVSREKKESFPLTVTSAQKNPTAFYLCASSGGAGIVGNQPQHFGDGTRLSIL.

The genes are TRBV6-6 and TRBJ2-5; D is undetermined. V was cut by 7 bases and J by 4 bases, with 13 bases left in between. The CDR3 consists of 13 residues. Germline V gene lookup returns CDR1 MNHNY and CDR2 SVGAGI (reference sequence). DNA of the CDR3: TGTGCCAGCACCCTACACATGCGAGAGACCCAGTACTTC. Translated: CASTLHMRETQYF.